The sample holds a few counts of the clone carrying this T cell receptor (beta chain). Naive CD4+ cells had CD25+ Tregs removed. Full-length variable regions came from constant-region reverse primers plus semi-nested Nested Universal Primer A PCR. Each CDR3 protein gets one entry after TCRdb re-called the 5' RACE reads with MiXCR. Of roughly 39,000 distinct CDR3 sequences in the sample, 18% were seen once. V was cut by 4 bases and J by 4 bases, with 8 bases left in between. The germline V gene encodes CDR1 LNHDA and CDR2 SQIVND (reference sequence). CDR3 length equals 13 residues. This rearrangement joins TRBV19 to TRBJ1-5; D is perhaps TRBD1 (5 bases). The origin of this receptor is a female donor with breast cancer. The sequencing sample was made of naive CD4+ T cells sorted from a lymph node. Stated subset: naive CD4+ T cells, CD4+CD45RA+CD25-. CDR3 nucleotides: TGTGCCAGTAGTAGGACACCTAATCAGCCCCAGCATTTT. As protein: CASSRTPNQPQHF.